This TCR beta chain was recovered during a study of T cells after yellow fever vaccination. General study results and limits: Subsequent booster samples again held most clones from primary vaccination (96% CD4, 85% to 90% CD8).

Via MiXCR, TCRdb re-called the 5' RACE reads, giving one row per CDR3 protein. Here the sample spans under 700,000 distinct CDR3 sequences, roughly 17% being singletons. The CDR3 sequence is 15 residues long. Trimming left V 1 base short and J 3 bases short, with 13 bases between. This clonotype has only a few counts. No antigen is known for it. This clonotype was obtained from a man in his late teens or twenties who received the YFV17D yellow fever vaccine. This sequence joins TRBV12-3 or TRBV12-4 and TRBJ2-7; D is tentatively TRBD1 or TRBD2 (5 bases each). The sample in question was PBMCs, obtained about 5 days after the first yellow fever vaccination. The chain's CDR3 is CASSLDDGTDYEQYF. CDR3 coding DNA: TGTGCCAGCAGTTTAGATGACGGGACGGACTACGAGCAGTACTTC.